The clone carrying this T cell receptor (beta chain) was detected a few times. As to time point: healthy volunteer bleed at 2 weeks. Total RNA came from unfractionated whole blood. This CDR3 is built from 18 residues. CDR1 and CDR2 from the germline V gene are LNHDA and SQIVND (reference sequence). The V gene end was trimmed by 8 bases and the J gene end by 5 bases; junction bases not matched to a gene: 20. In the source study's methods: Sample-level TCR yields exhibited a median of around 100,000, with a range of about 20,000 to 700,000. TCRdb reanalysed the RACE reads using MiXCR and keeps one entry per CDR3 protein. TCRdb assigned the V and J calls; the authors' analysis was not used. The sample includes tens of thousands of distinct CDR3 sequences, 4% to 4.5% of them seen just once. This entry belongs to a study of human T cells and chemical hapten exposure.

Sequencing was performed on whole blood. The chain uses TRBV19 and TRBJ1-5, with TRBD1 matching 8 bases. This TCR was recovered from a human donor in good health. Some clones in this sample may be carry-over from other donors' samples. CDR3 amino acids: CASRRTGKVGLGYQPQHF. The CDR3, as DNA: TGTGCCAGTCGCCGGACAGGGAAGGTGGGGTTGGGGTATCAGCCCCAGCATTTT.